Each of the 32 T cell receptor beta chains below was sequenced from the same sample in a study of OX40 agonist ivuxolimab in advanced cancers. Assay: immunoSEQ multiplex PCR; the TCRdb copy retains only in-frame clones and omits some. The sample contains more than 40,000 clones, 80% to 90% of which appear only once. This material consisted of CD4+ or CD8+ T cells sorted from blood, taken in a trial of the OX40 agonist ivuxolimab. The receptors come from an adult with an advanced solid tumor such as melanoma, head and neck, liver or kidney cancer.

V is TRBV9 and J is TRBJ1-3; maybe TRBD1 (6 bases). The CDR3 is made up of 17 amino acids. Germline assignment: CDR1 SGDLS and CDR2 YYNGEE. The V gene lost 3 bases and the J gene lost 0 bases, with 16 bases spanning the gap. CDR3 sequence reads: CASSGWTDFHSGNTIYF. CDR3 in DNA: TGTGCCAGCAGCGGATGGACAGATTTTCACTCTGGAAACACCATATATTTT. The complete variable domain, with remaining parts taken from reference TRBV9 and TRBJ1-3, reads DSGVTQTPKHLITATGQRVTLRCSPRSGDLSVYWYQQSLDQGLQFLIQYYNGEERAKGNILERFSAQQFPDLHSELNLSSLELGDSALYFCASSGWTDFHSGNTIYFGEGSWLTVV.

The CDR3 reads CASSLTQERDYEQYF. The CDR3, as DNA: TGTGCCAGCAGTTTAACTCAGGAAAGGGACTACGAGCAGTACTTC. The rearrangement joins TRBV27 to TRBJ2-7; D remains ambiguous. The V end lost 2 bases, the J end lost 3 bases, and 14 bases lay between the germline ends. Germline CDR1 reads MNHEY; CDR2 reads SMNVEV (reference sequence). CDR3 length equals 15 residues.

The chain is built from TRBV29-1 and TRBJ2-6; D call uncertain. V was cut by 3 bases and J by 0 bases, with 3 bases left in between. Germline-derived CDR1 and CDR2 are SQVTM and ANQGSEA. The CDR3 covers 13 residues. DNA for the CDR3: TGCAGCGTTGAGCCCTCTGGGGCCAACGTCCTGACTTTC. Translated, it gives CSVEPSGANVLTF.

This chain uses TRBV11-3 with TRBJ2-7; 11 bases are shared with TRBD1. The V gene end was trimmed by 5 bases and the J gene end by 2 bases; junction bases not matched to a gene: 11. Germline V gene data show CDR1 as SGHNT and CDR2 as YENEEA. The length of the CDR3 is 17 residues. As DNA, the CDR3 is TGTGCCAGCAGCCCCAGGACAGGGGGCGTTACCACCTACGAGCAGTACTTC. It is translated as CASSPRTGGVTTYEQYF.

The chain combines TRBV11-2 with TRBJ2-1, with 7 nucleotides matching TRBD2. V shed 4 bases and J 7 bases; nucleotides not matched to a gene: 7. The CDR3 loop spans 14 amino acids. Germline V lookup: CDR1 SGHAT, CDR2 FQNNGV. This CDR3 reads CASSSSGSENEQFF. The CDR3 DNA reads TGTGCCAGCAGCTCTAGCGGTTCGGAGAATGAGCAGTTCTTC.

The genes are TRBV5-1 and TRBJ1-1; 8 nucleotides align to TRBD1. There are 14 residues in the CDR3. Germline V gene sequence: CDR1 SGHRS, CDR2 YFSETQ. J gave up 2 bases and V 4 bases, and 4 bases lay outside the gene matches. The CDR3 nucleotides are TGCGCCAGCAGCGGGGGACAGGAAAACACTGAAGCTTTCTTT. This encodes CASSGGQENTEAFF.

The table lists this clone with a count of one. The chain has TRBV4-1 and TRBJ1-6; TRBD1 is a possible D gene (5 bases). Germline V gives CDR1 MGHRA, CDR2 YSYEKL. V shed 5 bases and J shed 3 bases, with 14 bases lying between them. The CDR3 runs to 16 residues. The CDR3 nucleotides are TGCGCCAGCAGCACCCGGGGGGGGGACTATAATTCACCCCTCCACTTT. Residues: CASSTRGGDYNSPLHF.

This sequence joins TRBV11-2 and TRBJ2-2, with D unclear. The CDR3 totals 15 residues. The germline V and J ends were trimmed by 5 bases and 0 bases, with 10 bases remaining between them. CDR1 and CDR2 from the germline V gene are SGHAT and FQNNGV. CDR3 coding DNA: TGTGCCAGCAGCCCCCACACTACGAACACCGGGGAGCTGTTTTTT. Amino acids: CASSPHTTNTGELFF.

The CDR3 loop reads CASSFLAGGNTEAFF. CDR3 coding DNA: TGTGCCAGCAGCTTCCTCGCCGGGGGGAACACTGAAGCTTTCTTT. V is TRBV7-9 and J is TRBJ1-1, with a weak D call TRBD1 (5 bases). Germline V CDR1 and CDR2: SEHNR, FQNEAQ (reference sequence). Trimming cost V 3 bases and J 1 base, with 12 bases left between them. CDR3 length: 15 amino acids.

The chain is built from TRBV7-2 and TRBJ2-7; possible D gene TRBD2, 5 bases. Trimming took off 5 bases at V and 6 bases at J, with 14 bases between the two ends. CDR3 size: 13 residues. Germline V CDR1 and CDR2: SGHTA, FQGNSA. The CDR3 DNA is TGTGCCAGCAGCACCACGAGGGAAGGCGAGCAGTACTTC. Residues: CASSTTREGEQYF.

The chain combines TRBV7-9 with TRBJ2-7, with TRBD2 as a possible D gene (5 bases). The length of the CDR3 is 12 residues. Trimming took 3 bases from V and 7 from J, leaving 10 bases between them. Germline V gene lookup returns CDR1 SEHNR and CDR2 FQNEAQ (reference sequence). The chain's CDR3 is CASSLGVREQYF. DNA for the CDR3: TGTGCCAGCAGCTTGGGAGTCAGGGAGCAGTACTTC.

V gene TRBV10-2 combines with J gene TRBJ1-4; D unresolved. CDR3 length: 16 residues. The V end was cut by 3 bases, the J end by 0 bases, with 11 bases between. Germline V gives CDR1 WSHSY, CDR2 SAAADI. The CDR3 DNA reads TGCGCCAGCAGTGACCGGACGTTTGCAACTAATGAAAAACTGTTTTTT. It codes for CASSDRTFATNEKLFF.

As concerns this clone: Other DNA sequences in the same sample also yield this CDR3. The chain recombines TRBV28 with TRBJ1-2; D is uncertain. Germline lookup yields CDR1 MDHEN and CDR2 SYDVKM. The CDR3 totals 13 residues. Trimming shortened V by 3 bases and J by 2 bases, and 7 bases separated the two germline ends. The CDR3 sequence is CASSLGRNYGYTF. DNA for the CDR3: TGTGCCAGCAGTTTGGGCAGAAACTATGGCTACACCTTC.

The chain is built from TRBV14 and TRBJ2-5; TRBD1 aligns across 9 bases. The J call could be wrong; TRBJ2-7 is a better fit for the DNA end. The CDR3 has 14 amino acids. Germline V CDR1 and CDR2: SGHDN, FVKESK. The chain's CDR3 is CASSQTGQGYEQYF. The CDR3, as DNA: TGTGCCAGCAGCCAAACGGGACAGGGCTACGAGCAGTACTTC.

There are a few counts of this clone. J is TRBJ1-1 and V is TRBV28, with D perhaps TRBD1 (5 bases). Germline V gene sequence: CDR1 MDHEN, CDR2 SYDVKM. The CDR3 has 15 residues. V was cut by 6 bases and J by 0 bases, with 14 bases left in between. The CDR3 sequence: CASRPGAVMNTEAFF. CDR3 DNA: TGTGCCAGCAGGCCTGGGGCGGTAATGAACACTGAAGCTTTCTTT.

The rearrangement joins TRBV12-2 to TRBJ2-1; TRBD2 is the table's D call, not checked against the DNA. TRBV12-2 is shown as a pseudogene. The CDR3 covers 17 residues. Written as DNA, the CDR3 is TGTGCAAGTCGCTGCCTCCCAGGTTCTAGCGGGAAGAATGAGCAGTTCTTC. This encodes CASRCLPGSSGKNEQFF.

CDR3 bases: TGCGCCAGCAACCGGGACGGTGCTAGCACAGATACGCAGTATTTT. Translated, it gives CASNRDGASTDTQYF. The chain employs TRBV5-1 and TRBJ2-3; D assignment may be TRBD1 or TRBD2 (5 bases each). Germline lookup yields CDR1 SGHRS and CDR2 YFSETQ. Trimming took 6 bases from V and 0 from J, leaving 14 bases between them. The length of the CDR3 is 15 residues.

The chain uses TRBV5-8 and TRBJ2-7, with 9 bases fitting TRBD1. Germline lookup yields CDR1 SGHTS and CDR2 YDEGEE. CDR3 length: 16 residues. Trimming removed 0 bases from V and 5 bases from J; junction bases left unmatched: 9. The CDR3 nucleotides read TGTGCCAGCAGCTTGGCCGAAACCGGGACAGGGCACGAGCAGTACTTC. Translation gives CASSLAETGTGHEQYF.

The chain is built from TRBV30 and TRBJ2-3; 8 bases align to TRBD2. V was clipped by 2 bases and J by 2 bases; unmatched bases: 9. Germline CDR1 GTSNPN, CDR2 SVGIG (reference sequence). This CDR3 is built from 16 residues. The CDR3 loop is CAWSIRTSRTTDTQYF. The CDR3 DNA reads TGTGCCTGGAGTATTCGGACTAGCAGAACCACAGATACGCAGTATTTT.

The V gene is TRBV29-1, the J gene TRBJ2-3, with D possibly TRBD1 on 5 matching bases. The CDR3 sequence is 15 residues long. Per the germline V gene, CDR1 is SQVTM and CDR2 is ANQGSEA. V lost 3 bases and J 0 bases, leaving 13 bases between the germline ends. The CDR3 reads CSVDSAQGSTDTQYF. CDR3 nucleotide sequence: TGCAGCGTTGATTCGGCCCAGGGTAGCACAGATACGCAGTATTTT.

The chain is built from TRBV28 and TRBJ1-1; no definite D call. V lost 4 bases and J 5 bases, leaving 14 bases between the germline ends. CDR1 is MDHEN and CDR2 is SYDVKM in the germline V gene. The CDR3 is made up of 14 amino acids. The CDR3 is CASSSVKGRTEAFF. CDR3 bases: TGTGCCAGCAGTTCGGTCAAGGGTCGGACTGAAGCTTTCTTT.

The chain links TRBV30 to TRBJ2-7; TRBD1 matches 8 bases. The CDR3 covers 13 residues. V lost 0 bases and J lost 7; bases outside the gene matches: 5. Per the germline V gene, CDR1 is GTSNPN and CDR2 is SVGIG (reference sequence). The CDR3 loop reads CAWSVQGAGEQYF. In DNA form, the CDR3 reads TGTGCCTGGAGTGTTCAGGGGGCTGGGGAGCAGTACTTC.

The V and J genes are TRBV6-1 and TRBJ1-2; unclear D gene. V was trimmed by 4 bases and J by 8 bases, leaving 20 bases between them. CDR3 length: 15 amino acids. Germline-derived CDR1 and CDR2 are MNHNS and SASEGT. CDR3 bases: TGTGCCAGCAGTGCTCTTCGGACCGCTTTGCAAGGCTACACCTTC. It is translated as CASSALRTALQGYTF.

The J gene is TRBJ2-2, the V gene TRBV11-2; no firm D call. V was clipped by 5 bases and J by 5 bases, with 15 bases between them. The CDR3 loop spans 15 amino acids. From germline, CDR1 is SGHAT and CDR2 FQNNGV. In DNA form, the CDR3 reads TGTGCCAGCAGCCCCCGGGTCCTATTAACCGGGGAGCTGTTTTTT. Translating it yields CASSPRVLLTGELFF.

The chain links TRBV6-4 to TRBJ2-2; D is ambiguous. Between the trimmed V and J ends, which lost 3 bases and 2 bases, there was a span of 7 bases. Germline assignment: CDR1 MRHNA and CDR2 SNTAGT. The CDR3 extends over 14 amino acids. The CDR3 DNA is TGTGCCAGCAGTGAGGGCAGCAACACCGGGGAGCTGTTTTTT. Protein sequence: CASSEGSNTGELFF.

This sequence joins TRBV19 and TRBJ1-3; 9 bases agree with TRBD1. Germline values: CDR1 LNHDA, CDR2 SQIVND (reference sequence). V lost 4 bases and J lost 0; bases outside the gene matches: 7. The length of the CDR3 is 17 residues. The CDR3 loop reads CASSRRTGANSGNTIYF. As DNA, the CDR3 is TGTGCCAGTAGTAGAAGGACAGGGGCGAACTCTGGAAACACCATATATTTT.

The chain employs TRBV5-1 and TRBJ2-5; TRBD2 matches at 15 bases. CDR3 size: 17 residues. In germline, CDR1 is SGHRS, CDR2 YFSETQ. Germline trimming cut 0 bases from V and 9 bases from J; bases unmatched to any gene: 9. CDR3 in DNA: TGCGCCAGCAGCTTGGGTGCCAGGACTAGCGGGGGGGCCTCCCAGTACTTC. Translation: CASSLGARTSGGASQYF.

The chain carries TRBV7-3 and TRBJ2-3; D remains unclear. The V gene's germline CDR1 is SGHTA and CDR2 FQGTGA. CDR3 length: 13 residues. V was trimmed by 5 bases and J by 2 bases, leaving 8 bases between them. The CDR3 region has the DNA TGTGCCAGCAGCCCCGGAGACACAGATACGCAGTATTTT. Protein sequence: CASSPGDTDTQYF.

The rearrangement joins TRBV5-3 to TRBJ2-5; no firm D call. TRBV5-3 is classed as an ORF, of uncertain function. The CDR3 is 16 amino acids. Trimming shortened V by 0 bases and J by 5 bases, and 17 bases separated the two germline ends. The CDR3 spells CARSLAESGVGETQYF. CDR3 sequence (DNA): TGTGCCAGAAGCTTGGCCGAATCTGGGGTTGGTGAGACCCAGTACTTC.

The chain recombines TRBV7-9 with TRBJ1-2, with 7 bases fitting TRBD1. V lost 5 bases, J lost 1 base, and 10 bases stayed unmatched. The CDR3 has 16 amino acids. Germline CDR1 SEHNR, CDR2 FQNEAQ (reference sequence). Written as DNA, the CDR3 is TGTGCCAGCAGCCGCCCTACAGGGGAAGTTAACTATGGCTACACCTTC. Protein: CASSRPTGEVNYGYTF.

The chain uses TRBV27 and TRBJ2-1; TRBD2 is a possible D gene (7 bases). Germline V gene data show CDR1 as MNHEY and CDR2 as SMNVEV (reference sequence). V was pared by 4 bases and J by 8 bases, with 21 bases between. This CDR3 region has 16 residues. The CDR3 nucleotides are TGTGCCAGCAGTTCCCTCGGGGGGCTAGGCTCTGATGAGCAGTTCTTC. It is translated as CASSSLGGLGSDEQFF.

In nucleotides, the CDR3 is TGTGCCAGCAGCTTATCCACCTACGATACGCAGTATTTT. It specifies CASSLSTYDTQYF. This rearrangement joins TRBV7-3 to TRBJ2-3; D ambiguous. Trimming took 2 bases from V and 6 from J, leaving 9 bases between them. CDR1 and CDR2 (germline): SGHTA, FQGTGA. The CDR3 runs to 13 residues.